This TCR beta chain stems from a study of T cell responses to AZD1222 COVID-19 vaccine. Regarding the study as a whole: Within unmutated variant regions lay the reported targets of nearly half of spike-specific TCRs. Dominant at 160-218 and 743-854, vaccine-associated CD4 TCRs also spanned spike.

Profiling relied on immunoSEQ multiplex PCR, and the TCRdb table lists in-frame clones only, not all of them. The table shows more than 95,000 clones, with 92% occurring only once. Of note for this clone: The antigen remains undetermined.

The specimen was peripheral blood, collected on day 0 of AZD1222 vaccination. The sequence was collected from an adult in good health.

The CDR3 DNA sequence: TGTGCCAGCAGCCACCGACAGGGTACAAACACCATATATTTT. This codes for CASSHRQGTNTIYF. The chain couples TRBV27 to TRBJ1-3; 7 bases match TRBD1. The CDR3 has 14 amino acids. Trimming at V came to 6 bases and at J to 6 bases, leaving 8 bases not matched to a gene. Germline V gene data show CDR1 as MNHEY and CDR2 as SMNVEV (reference sequence).